The 26 T cell receptor beta chains in this list originate from one sample, sequenced in a study of T-cell memory formation after mild COVID-19. In TCRdb, the 5' RACE reads were re-called with MiXCR into one record per CDR3 protein. This repertoire shows 200,000 to 300,000 distinct CDR3 sequences, over 15% found once; its top ten account for 20% to 25%. The sequencing sample was made of PBMCs or a T cell subset sorted from them (not recorded which). These receptors came from a man younger than 35 who had mild COVID-19 (a few samples of this study predate the infection). Cell type and time point are not known.

This clonotype showed up just a few times. CDR3 protein: CASSEFGGTLAKNIQYF. The CDR3 DNA reads TGTGCCAGCAGTGAATTCGGAGGGACACTAGCCAAAAACATTCAGTACTTC. V and J are TRBV25-1 and TRBJ2-4; either TRBD1 or TRBD2 may fit D (6 bases each). This CDR3 spans 17 amino acids. V was pared by 1 base and J by 0 bases, with 13 bases between. Germline CDR1 and CDR2: MGHDK and SYGVNS.

This clonotype has at least ten counts. The genes are TRBV4-3 and TRBJ2-1; 9 bases agree with TRBD1. This CDR3 comprises 15 residues. Germline V gene sequence: CDR1 LGHNA, CDR2 YSLEER. V was pared by 0 bases and J by 8 bases, with 5 bases of the junction left unmatched. DNA for the CDR3: TGCGCCAGCAGCCAAGATGACAGGGGGATCGATGAGCAGTTCTTC. This codes for CASSQDDRGIDEQFF.

This clonotype was detected only a few times. This rearrangement joins TRBV6-2 or TRBV6-3 to TRBJ2-3; weak D call: TRBD2 (6 bases). This CDR3 comprises 15 residues. V lost 6 bases and J 7 bases, leaving 20 bases between the germline ends. Germline CDR1 MNHEY, CDR2 SVGEGT. The CDR3, as DNA: TGTGCCAGCAGCCAAGGGACTCCCTGGATTTATACGCAGTATTTT. This sequence encodes CASSQGTPWIYTQYF.

This rearrangement joins TRBV6-2 or TRBV6-3 to TRBJ1-1; D ambiguous. Trimming cost V 6 bases and J 1 base, with 18 bases left between them. The germline V gene has CDR1 MNHEY and CDR2 SVGEGT. The CDR3 sequence is 16 residues long. The CDR3 spells CASRFLGRLGNTEAFF. The CDR3 DNA sequence: TGTGCCAGCAGATTTCTAGGGCGACTGGGGAACACTGAAGCTTTCTTT.

The chain recombines TRBV7-9 with TRBJ2-1, with 7 bases identical to TRBD2. Unmatched junction bases numbered 7, after V lost 5 bases and J lost 0 bases. The germline CDR1 and CDR2 sequences are SEHNR and FQNEAQ (reference sequence). CDR3 size: 16 residues. The CDR3 DNA reads TGTGCCAGCAGCGACCCAGCGGGGAGCTCCTACAATGAGCAGTTCTTC. Amino acid sequence: CASSDPAGSSYNEQFF.

Many counts were recorded for this clonotype. The chain links TRBV5-5 to TRBJ2-1; 8 nucleotides match TRBD2. The CDR3 length is 14 residues. Losses at the gene ends were 3 bases for V and 6 bases for J; bases not matched to a gene: 5. The germline V gene encodes CDR1 SGHKS and CDR2 YYEKEE (reference sequence). This CDR3 reads CASSSTRGGNEQFF. The DNA for the CDR3 is TGTGCCAGCAGCTCAACCCGGGGGGGCAATGAGCAGTTCTTC. The full variable domain, rest sourced from reference TRBV5-5 and TRBJ2-1, is DAGVTQSPTHLIKTRGQQVTLRCSPISGHKSVSWYQQVLGQGPQFIFQYYEKEERGRGNFPDRFSARQFPNYSSELNVNALLLGDSALYLCASSSTRGGNEQFFGPGTRLTVL.

V usage is TRBV5-1 and J usage is TRBJ2-7, with 8 bases aligning to TRBD1. This CDR3 has 12 amino acids. Unmatched junction bases numbered 1, after V lost 7 bases and J lost 1 base. From germline, CDR1 is SGHRS and CDR2 YFSETQ. CDR3 loop: CASRQGSYEQYF. The CDR3 DNA sequence: TGCGCCAGCCGACAGGGGTCCTACGAGCAGTACTTC.

The rearrangement joins TRBV20-1 to TRBJ2-1; 11 bases are a match to TRBD2. Germline V CDR1 and CDR2: DFQATT, SNEGSKA (reference sequence). Losses at the gene ends were 6 bases for V and 4 bases for J; bases not matched to a gene: 5. CDR3 length: 14 residues. CDR3 sequence (DNA): TGCAGTGCCTGGACTAGCGGGTTTTACAATGAGCAGTTCTTC. As protein: CSAWTSGFYNEQFF.

This clonotype has a handful of counts. J is TRBJ2-5 and V is TRBV27; D perhaps matches TRBD2 (5 bases). The CDR3 loop spans 16 amino acids. V lost 6 bases and J 4 bases, leaving 21 bases between the germline ends. The germline gives CDR1 MNHEY, CDR2 SMNVEV (reference sequence). CDR3 nucleotides: TGTGCCAGCAGACCAACTCATGAGTGGGCGGGAGAGACCCAGTACTTC. Its protein is CASRPTHEWAGETQYF.

This chain joins TRBV3-1 and TRBJ2-2; TRBD1 aligns across 10 bases. The V gene end was trimmed by 5 bases and the J gene end by 0 bases; junction bases not matched to a gene: 6. Germline CDR1 and CDR2: LGHDT and YNNKEL (reference sequence). The CDR3 runs 17 residues. The CDR3 sequence is CASSYRQGAANTGELFF. The CDR3 DNA follows: TGTGCCAGCAGCTACAGACAGGGGGCCGCGAACACCGGGGAGCTGTTTTTT.

This clonotype came up a few times. The genes are TRBV7-2 and TRBJ1-2; 8 positions agree with TRBD1. CDR1 SGHTA and CDR2 FQGNSA come from the germline V gene. Unmatched junction bases numbered 4, after V lost 2 bases and J lost 2 bases. The CDR3 is 15 amino acids. The CDR3 coding sequence is TGTGCCAGCAGCTTAACAGGGGGAGAGAACTATGGCTACACCTTC. This encodes CASSLTGGENYGYTF.

The chain uses TRBV18 and TRBJ2-5; the D is unclear. Germline V lookup: CDR1 KGHSH, CDR2 LQKENI. This CDR3 is 13 amino acids long. Trimming stripped 6 bases from V and 5 bases from J, with 13 bases between. CDR3 bases: TGTGCCAGCTCCTTGGTCGTCGGGGAGACCCAGTACTTC. Encoded protein: CASSLVVGETQYF.

The table lists this clonotype with a few counts. In DNA, the CDR3 is TGTGCCAGCAGCCTTTACTTTGAGGGCGCTGAGCAGTTCTTC. Encoded protein: CASSLYFEGAEQFF. The chain couples TRBV7-2 to TRBJ2-1; D may be TRBD2 (5 bases). The V and J ends lost 5 bases and 9 bases respectively, with 17 bases between them. There are 14 residues in the CDR3. CDR1 is SGHTA and CDR2 is FQGNSA in the germline V gene.

The rearrangement links TRBV15 to TRBJ1-5; a weak D match, TRBD1 (6 bases). The CDR3 runs 15 residues. The V gene lost 1 base and the J gene lost 7 bases, with 14 bases spanning the gap. CDR1 and CDR2 (germline): LNHNV, YYDKDF (reference sequence). The CDR3 region has the DNA TGTGCCACCAGCAGAGTCCTGACAGGAGAACAGCCCCAGCATTTT. It is translated as CATSRVLTGEQPQHF.

This clonotype was counted many times. The chain carries TRBV29-1 and TRBJ2-7; TRBD1 agrees at 11 bases. Looked up from germline, CDR1 is SQVTM and CDR2 is ANQGSEA. V trimming: 4 bases; J trimming: 3 bases; junction bases outside the gene matches: 8. This CDR3 is 15 amino acids long. In nucleotides, the CDR3 is TGCAGCGTTGTGTTCGGGACAGGGGGTTACTACGAGCAGTACTTC. It specifies CSVVFGTGGYYEQYF.

Many counts were recorded for this clonotype. CDR3 sequence (DNA): TGTGCCAGCAGCTTAGTCAGCGGGCCGGAGACCCAGTACTTC. It translates to CASSLVSGPETQYF. The rearrangement links TRBV7-2 to TRBJ2-5; possible D gene TRBD2, 6 bases. The CDR3 runs to 14 residues. Germline V lookup: CDR1 SGHTA, CDR2 FQGNSA. The V end lost 1 base, the J end lost 5 bases, and 11 bases lay between the germline ends.

Only a few counts were recorded for this clonotype. The chain employs TRBV7-9 and TRBJ2-7; D unclear. CDR1 is SEHNR and CDR2 is FQNEAQ in the germline V gene (reference sequence). V lost 7 bases and J lost 5, with 15 bases in between. CDR3 length equals 13 residues. CDR3 coding DNA: TGTGCCAGCACGGCAAGGGATTCCCACGAGCAGTACTTC. This gives the protein CASTARDSHEQYF.

This clonotype was found a few times. V usage is TRBV18 and J usage is TRBJ1-5; D unresolved. V was pared by 3 bases and J by 6 bases, with 3 bases between. This CDR3 spans 11 amino acids. CDR1 is KGHSH, CDR2 LQKENI, per germline. CDR3 sequence (DNA): TGTGCCAGCTCACCCCGTCAGCCCCAGCATTTT. Translating it yields CASSPRQPQHF.

A few counts support this clonotype. The rearrangement links TRBV6-6 to TRBJ2-2; D ambiguous. The CDR3 is 16 amino acids. Germline CDR1 MNHNY, CDR2 SVGAGI (reference sequence). The germline V and J ends were trimmed by 2 bases and 4 bases, with 14 bases remaining between them. The DNA for the CDR3 is TGTGCCAGCAGTTACGTTGGTGTCTCGGGCACCGGGGAGCTGTTTTTT. It encodes CASSYVGVSGTGELFF.

The chain couples TRBV7-2 to TRBJ2-7; possible D gene TRBD2, 6 bases. The germline CDR1 and CDR2 sequences are SGHTA and FQGNSA. The CDR3 totals 15 residues. Trimming cost V 5 bases and J 3 bases, with 17 bases left between them. The CDR3 spells CASSQASLSGYEQYV. CDR3 sequence (DNA): TGTGCCAGCAGCCAGGCCTCGCTTAGCGGCTACGAGCAGTACGTC.

Only one count was recorded for this clonotype. The V gene is TRBV14, the J gene TRBJ2-3; D uncertain. The CDR3 contains 16 residues. Germline V gene lookup returns CDR1 SGHDN and CDR2 FVKESK. The V end lost 0 bases, the J end lost 5 bases, and 15 bases lay between the germline ends. The CDR3 is CASSQDMATSGDTQYF. For the CDR3, the DNA is TGTGCCAGCAGCCAAGATATGGCCACCTCAGGAGATACGCAGTATTTT.

This clonotype was seen only a few times. J is TRBJ1-5 and V is TRBV7-2; tentative D call: TRBD1 (5 bases). Germline CDR1 is SGHTA and CDR2 is FQGNSA. This CDR3 region has 14 residues. V lost 5 bases to trimming and J lost 6 bases, with 14 bases between them. As DNA, the CDR3 is TGTGCCAGCAGCCCGGGACTTGGGGCTCAGCCCCAGCATTTT. It codes for CASSPGLGAQPQHF.

This chain connects TRBV30 to TRBJ1-5; D is unclear. Germline V gene data show CDR1 as GTSNPN and CDR2 as SVGIG (reference sequence). Trimming took off 3 bases at V and 9 bases at J, with 9 bases between the two ends. The length of the CDR3 is 11 residues. The CDR3 reads CAWRQDGPQHF. The CDR3 DNA reads as TGTGCCTGGAGGCAGGACGGGCCCCAGCATTTT.

As for this clonotype: A much larger clonotype is one base distant, so this may be a read error. This chain links TRBV7-3 with TRBJ2-3, with unresolved D. Germline CDR1 reads SGHTA; CDR2 reads FQGTGA. This CDR3 is built from 14 residues. V was cut by 6 bases and J by 2 bases, with 12 bases left in between. CDR3 protein: CASRMNGTTDTQYF. The CDR3 DNA reads as TGTGCCAGCAGGATGAACGGTACCACAGATACGCAGTATTTT. Looking up the rest from reference TRBV7-3 and TRBJ2-3 gives the full variable domain: GAGVSQTPSNKVTEKGKYVELRCDPISGHTALYWYRQSLGQGPEFLIYFQGTGAADDSGLPNDRFFAVRPEGSVSTLKIQRTERGDSAVYLCASRMNGTTDTQYFGPGTRLTVL.

This clonotype was found many times. The chain joins TRBV5-1 to TRBJ1-1; D gene unclear. There are 14 residues in the CDR3. Between the trimmed V and J ends, which lost 5 bases and 1 base, there was a span of 12 bases. The germline V gene has CDR1 SGHRS and CDR2 YFSETQ. As DNA, the CDR3 is TGCGCCAGCAGATCGGAGAGGCCGAACACTGAAGCTTTCTTT. Translated, it gives CASRSERPNTEAFF.

The gene calls are TRBV6-5 and TRBJ2-3; TRBD2 agrees at 9 bases. This CDR3 is 17 amino acids long. V was pared by 2 bases and J by 3 bases, with 9 bases of the junction left unmatched. The germline gives CDR1 MNHEY, CDR2 SVGAGI. This CDR3 is CASSYAGGGAITDTQYF. CDR3 sequence (DNA): TGTGCCAGCAGTTACGCGGGCGGGGGGGCTATTACAGATACGCAGTATTTT.